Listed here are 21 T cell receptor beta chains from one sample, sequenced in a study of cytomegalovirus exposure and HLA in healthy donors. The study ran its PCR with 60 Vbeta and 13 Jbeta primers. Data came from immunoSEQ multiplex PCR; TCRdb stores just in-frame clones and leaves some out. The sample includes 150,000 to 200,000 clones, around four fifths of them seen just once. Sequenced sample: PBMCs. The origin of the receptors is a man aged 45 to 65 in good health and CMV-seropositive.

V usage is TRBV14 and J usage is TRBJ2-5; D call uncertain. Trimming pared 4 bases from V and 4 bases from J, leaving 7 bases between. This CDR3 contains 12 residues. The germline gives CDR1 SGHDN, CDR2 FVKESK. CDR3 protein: CASSLNRETQYF. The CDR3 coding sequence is TGTGCCAGCAGCCTTAACAGAGAGACCCAGTACTTC. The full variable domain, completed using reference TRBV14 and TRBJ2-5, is EAGVTQFPSHSVIEKGQTVTLRCDPISGHDNLYWYRRVMGKEIKFLLHFVKESKQDESGMPNNRFLAERTGGTYSTLKVQPAELEDSGVYFCASSLNRETQYFGPGTRLLVL.

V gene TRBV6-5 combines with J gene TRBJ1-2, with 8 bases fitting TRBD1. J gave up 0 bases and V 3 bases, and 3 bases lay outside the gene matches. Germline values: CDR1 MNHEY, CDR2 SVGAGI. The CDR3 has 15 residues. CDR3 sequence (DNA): TGTGCCAGCAGTTATTCGACAGGGGCTAACTATGGCTACACCTTC. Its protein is CASSYSTGANYGYTF.

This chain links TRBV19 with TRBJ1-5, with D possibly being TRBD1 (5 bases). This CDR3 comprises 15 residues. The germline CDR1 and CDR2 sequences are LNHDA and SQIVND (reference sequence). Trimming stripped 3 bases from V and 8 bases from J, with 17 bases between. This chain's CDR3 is CASSMVTAAGKPQHF. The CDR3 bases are TGTGCCAGTAGTATGGTGACAGCCGCAGGGAAGCCCCAGCATTTT.

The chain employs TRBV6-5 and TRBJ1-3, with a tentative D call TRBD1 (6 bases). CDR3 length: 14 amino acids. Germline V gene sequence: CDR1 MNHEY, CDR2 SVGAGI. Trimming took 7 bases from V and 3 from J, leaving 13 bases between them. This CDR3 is CASKGGGFGNTIYF. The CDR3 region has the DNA TGTGCCAGCAAGGGTGGGGGCTTTGGAAACACCATATATTTT.

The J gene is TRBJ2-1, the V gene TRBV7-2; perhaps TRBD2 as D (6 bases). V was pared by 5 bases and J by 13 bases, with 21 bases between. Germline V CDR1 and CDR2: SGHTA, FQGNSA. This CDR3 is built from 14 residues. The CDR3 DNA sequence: TGTGCCAGCAGCCAAATGATATCGGGGGAGTACCAGTTCTTC. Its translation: CASSQMISGEYQFF.

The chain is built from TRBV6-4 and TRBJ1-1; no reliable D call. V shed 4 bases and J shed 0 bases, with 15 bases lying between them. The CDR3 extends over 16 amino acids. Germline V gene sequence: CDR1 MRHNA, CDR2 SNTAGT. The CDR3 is CASSGRFRHLNTEAFF. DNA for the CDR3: TGTGCCAGCAGTGGAAGGTTTAGACACTTGAACACTGAAGCTTTCTTT.

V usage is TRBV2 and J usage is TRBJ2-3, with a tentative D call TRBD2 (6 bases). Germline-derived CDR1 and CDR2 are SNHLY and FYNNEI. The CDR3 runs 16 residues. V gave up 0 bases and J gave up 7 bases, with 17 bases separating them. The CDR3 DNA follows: TGTGCCAGCAGTGAAGCTGTATTCGGGGGTTATTATACGCAGTATTTT. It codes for CASSEAVFGGYYTQYF.

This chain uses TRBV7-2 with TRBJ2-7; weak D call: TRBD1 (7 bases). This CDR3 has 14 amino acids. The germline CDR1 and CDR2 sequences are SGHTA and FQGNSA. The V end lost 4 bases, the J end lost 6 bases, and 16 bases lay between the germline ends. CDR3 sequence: CASSYQGGSGEQYF. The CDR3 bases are TGTGCCAGCAGCTACCAGGGGGGATCAGGCGAGCAGTACTTC.

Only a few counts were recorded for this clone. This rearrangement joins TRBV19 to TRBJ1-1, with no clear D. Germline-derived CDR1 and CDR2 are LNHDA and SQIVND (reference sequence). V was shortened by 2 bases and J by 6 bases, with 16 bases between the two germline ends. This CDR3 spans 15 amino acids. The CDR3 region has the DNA TGTGCCAGTAGTATAAGTCCAGTGTCGGGAGCTGAAGCTTTCTTT. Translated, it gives CASSISPVSGAEAFF.

CDR3: CASRVGPMNTEAFF. The DNA of the CDR3 is TGTGCCAGCAGGGTGGGCCCTATGAACACTGAAGCTTTCTTT. The V gene is TRBV28, the J gene TRBJ1-1; D gene unclear. Trimming left V 6 bases short and J 0 bases short, with 11 bases between. There are 14 residues in the CDR3. The V gene's germline CDR1 is MDHEN and CDR2 SYDVKM.

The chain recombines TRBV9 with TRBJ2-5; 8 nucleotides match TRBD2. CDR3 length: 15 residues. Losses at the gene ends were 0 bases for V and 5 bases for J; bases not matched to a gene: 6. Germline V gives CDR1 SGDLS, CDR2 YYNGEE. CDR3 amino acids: CASSVAGSGIETQYF. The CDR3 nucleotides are TGTGCCAGCAGCGTAGCCGGTAGCGGGATCGAGACCCAGTACTTC.

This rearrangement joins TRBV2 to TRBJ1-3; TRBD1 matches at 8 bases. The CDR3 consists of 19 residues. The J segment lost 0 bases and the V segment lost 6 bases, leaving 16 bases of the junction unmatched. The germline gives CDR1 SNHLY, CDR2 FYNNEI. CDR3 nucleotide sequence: TGTGCCAGCAGCCCCAGAGCAACAGGGGGTTCGAGCTCTGGAAACACCATATATTTT. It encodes CASSPRATGGSSSGNTIYF.

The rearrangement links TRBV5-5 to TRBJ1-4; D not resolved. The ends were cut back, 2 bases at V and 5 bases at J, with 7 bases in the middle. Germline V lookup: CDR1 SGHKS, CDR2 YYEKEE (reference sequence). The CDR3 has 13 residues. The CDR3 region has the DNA TGTGCCAGCAGCTTAGAGCTCAATGAAAAACTGTTTTTT. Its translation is CASSLELNEKLFF.

CDR3 region: CASSFNPGGSNYGYTF. Written as DNA, the CDR3 is TGTGCCAGCAGCTTCAATCCAGGGGGATCTAACTATGGCTACACCTTC. J is TRBJ1-2 and V is TRBV7-9; 7 nucleotides match TRBD1. CDR1 SEHNR and CDR2 FQNEAQ come from the germline V gene (reference sequence). CDR3 length equals 16 residues. V shed 3 bases and J 0 bases; nucleotides not matched to a gene: 7.

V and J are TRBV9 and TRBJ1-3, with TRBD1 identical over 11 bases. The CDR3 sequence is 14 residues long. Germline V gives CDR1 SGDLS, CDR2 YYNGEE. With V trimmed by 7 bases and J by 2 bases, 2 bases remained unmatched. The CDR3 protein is CASAGQGAGNTIYF. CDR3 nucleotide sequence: TGTGCCAGCGCGGGACAGGGGGCTGGAAACACCATATATTTT.

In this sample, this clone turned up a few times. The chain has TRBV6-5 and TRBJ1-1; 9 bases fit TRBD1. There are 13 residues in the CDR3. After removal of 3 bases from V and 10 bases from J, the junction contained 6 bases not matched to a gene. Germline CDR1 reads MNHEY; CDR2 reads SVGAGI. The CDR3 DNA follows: TGTGCCAGCAGTTATCCCGGGACAGGGAGAGCTTTCTTT. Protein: CASSYPGTGRAFF.

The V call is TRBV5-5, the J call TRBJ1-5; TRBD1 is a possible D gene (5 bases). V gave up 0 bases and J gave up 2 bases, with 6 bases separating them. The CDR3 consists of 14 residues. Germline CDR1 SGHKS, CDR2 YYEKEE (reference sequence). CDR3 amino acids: CASSLGGGNQPQHF. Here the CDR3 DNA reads TGTGCCAGCAGCTTGGGGGGGGGCAATCAGCCCCAGCATTTT.

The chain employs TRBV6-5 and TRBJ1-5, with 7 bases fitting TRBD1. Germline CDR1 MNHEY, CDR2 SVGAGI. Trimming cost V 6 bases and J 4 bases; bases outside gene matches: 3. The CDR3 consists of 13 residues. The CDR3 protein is CASRQGFNQPQHF. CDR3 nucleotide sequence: TGTGCCAGCAGACAGGGGTTTAATCAGCCCCAGCATTTT.

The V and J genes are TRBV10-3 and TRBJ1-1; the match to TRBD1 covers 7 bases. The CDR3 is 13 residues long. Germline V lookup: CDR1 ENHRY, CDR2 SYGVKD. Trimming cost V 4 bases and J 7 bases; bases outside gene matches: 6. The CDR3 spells CAISGSRDSEAFF. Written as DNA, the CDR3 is TGTGCCATCAGTGGATCCCGGGACAGTGAAGCTTTCTTT.

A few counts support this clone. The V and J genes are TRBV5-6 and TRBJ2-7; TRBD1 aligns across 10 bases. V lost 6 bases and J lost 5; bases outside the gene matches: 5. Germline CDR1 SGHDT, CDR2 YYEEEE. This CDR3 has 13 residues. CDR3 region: CASTRDRGDEQYF. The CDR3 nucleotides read TGTGCCAGCACGAGGGACAGGGGCGACGAGCAGTACTTC.

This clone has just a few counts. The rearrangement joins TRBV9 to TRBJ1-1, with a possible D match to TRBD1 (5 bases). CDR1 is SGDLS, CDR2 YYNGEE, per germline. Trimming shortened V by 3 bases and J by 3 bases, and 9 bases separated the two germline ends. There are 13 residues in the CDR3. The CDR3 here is CASSEGLHTEAFF. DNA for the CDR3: TGTGCCAGCAGCGAGGGACTTCACACTGAAGCTTTCTTT. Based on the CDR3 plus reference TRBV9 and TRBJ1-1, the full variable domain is DSGVTQTPKHLITATGQRVTLRCSPRSGDLSVYWYQQSLDQGLQFLIQYYNGEERAKGNILERFSAQQFPDLHSELNLSSLELGDSALYFCASSEGLHTEAFFGQGTRLTVV.